Detailed here is one T cell receptor beta chain. Its cognate antigen is unknown. V lost 0 bases and J 1 base, leaving 9 bases between the germline ends. The germline gives CDR1 MGHRA, CDR2 YSYEKL. This CDR3 has 15 amino acids. Method: immunoSEQ multiplex PCR; TCRdb's copy keeps in-frame clones and lacks some. The sample records about 92,000 clones, roughly 90% being singletons. This entry is derived from a study of T cell responses to AZD1222 COVID-19 vaccine. Study context: Second-dose timings of about 4 or about 12 weeks were pooled.

Study-wide results and caveats: Only five to seven individuals given AZD1222 were seropositive at baseline. In all cases, repertoires were sampled only after the peak T cell response.

This specimen consisted of peripheral blood, obtained on day 0 of AZD1222 vaccination. The chain has TRBV4-1 and TRBJ1-1; D gene uncertain. This receptor was obtained from an adult in good health. The CDR3 reads CASSQEWASNTEAFF. The CDR3 DNA sequence: TGCGCCAGCAGCCAAGAATGGGCTTCGAACACTGAAGCTTTCTTT.